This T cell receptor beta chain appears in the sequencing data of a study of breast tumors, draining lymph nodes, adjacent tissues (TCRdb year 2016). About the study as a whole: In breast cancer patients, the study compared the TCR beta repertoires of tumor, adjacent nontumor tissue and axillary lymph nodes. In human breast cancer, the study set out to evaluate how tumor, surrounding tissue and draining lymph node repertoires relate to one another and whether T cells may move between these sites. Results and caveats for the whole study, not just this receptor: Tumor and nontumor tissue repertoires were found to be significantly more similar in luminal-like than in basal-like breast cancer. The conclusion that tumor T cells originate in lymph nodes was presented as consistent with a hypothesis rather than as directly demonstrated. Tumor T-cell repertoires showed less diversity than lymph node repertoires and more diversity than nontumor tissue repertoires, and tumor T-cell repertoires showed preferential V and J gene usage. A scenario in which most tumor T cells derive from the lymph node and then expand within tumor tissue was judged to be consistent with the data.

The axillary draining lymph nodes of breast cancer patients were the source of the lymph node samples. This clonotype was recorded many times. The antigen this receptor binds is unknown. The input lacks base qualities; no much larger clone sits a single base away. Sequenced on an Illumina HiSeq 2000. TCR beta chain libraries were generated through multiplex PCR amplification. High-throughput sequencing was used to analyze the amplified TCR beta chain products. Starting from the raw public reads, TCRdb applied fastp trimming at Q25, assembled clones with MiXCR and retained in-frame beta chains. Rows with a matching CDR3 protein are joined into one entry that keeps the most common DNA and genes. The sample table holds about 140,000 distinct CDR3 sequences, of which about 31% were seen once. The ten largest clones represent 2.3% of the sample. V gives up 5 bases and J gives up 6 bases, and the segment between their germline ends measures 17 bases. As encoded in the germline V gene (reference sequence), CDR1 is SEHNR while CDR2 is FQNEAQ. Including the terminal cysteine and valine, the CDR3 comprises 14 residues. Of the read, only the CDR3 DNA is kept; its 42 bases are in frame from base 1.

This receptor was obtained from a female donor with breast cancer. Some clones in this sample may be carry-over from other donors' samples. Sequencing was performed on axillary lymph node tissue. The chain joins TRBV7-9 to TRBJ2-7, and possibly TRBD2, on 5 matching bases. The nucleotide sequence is TGTGCCAGCAGCGTCCTAAGTAGCGCGGGCGAGCAGTACGTC. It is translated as CASSVLSSAGEQYV.